The present TCR beta chain was sequenced within a study of Graves' ophthalmopathy and Graves' hyperthyroidism. In regard to this clonotype: The target antigen is unknown.

Other autoimmune diseases, uncontrolled infections, pregnancy or lactation led to the exclusion of patients. The PBMCs originated from more than 8 ml of fresh peripheral blood. Germline CDR1 is SGDLS and CDR2 is YYNGEE. CDR3 length: 17 amino acids. V lost 2 bases to trimming and J lost 5 bases, with 19 bases between them. Amplification targeted the TCR beta CDR3 regions, with RNA transcripts as the source material. A first-round RT-PCR used HTBI primers, followed by a second-round multiplex PCR. A single record per CDR3 protein comes from TCRdb applying MiXCR to the multiplex PCR reads. Of roughly 220,000 distinct CDR3 sequences in the sample, 45% were seen once. Study outcomes and limitations: Most expanded clonotypes from thyroid (those above 0.001 frequency) were also found in blood.

The chain employs TRBV9 and TRBJ2-2; either TRBD1 or TRBD2 may supply D (5 bases each). The sample was peripheral blood. The TCR sequence derives from an adult man with Graves' ophthalmopathy. CDR3 sequence: CASSVSGTPVWTGELFF. The CDR3 DNA is TGTGCCAGCAGCGTCTCCGGGACCCCCGTGTGGACCGGGGAGCTGTTTTTT.